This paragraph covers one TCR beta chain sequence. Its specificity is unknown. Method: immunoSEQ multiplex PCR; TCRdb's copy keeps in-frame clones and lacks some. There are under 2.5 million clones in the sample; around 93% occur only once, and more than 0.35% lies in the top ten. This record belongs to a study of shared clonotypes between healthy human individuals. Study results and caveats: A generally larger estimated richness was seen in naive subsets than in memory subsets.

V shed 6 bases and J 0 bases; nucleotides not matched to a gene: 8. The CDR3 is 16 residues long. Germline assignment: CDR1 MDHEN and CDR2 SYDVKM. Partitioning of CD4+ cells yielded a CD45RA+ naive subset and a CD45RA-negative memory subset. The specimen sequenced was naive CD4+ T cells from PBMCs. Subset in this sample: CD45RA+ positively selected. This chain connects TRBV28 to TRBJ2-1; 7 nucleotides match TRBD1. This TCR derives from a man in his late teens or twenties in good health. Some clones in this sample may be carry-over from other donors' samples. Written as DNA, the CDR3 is TGTGCCAGCAGCGATTTGGACAGGAGCTCCTACAATGAGCAGTTCTTC. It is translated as CASSDLDRSSYNEQFF.